This T cell receptor beta chain was retrieved from a study of blood T cells in healthy people across ages. The use of a sample-barcoded 5' primer and a J-beta primer mix characterized a second PCR of about 6 to 12 cycles. TCRdb used MiXCR to reprocess the 5' RACE reads, holding one entry per CDR3 protein. The sample has some 880,000 distinct CDR3 sequences, 35% to 40% seen once. There were healthy Caucasian individuals from Russia, aged roughly 6 to 95, serving as donors. Every donor provided around 9.5 milliliters of peripheral blood. Per sample, no less than 5.5 micrograms of total RNA were extracted. The CDR3 extends over 16 amino acids. V was shortened by 0 bases and J by 1 base, with 10 bases between the two germline ends. CDR1 is LGHNA and CDR2 is YSLEER in the germline V gene.

Sequenced sample: blood. The TCR comes from a man in his late teens or twenties in good health. This chain links TRBV4-3 with TRBJ2-1, with D perhaps TRBD1 (6 bases). The chain's CDR3 is CASSQDGTGSYNEQFF. DNA of the CDR3: TGCGCCAGCAGCCAAGATGGAACAGGGTCCTACAATGAGCAGTTCTTC.